This passage covers 9 T cell receptor beta chains from one sample sequenced in a study of shared clonotypes between healthy human individuals. Data came from immunoSEQ multiplex PCR; TCRdb stores just in-frame clones and leaves some out. Of 600,000 to 750,000 clones in the sample, 72% are singletons; the top ten hold 1.8%. The sample consisted of memory CD4+ T cells sorted from blood. The subset was: CD45RA-negative fraction. The source of these receptors is a woman younger than 45 in good health.

J is TRBJ2-7 and V is TRBV14; 7 bases are a match to TRBD2. V gave up 10 bases and J gave up 4 bases; unmatched junction bases: 10. This CDR3 contains 13 residues. Germline loops: CDR1 SGHDN, CDR2 FVKESK. As DNA, the CDR3 is TGTGCCAACGCCCCGGGGGGATGGTACGAGCAGTACTTC. Residues: CANAPGGWYEQYF.

The chain is built from TRBV6-1 and TRBJ2-7; D not resolved. Trimming took off 5 bases at V and 3 bases at J, with 5 bases between the two ends. The CDR3 is made up of 11 amino acids. The V gene's germline CDR1 is MNHNS and CDR2 SASEGT. In DNA form, the CDR3 reads TGTGCCAGCAGTAACTACTACGAGCAGTACTTC. Translation: CASSNYYEQYF.

This clone was found a few times. The chain links TRBV28 to TRBJ1-5; D might be TRBD1 (5 bases). CDR3 length: 14 residues. Germline V gene data show CDR1 as MDHEN and CDR2 as SYDVKM. V was cut by 3 bases and J by 6 bases, with 12 bases left in between. The CDR3 DNA reads as TGTGCCAGCAGTTTTGCAGGGACGGCTCAGCCCCAGCATTTT. This sequence encodes CASSFAGTAQPQHF.

This clone was recorded only once. The V call is TRBV29-1, the J call TRBJ1-5, with 7 bases that match TRBD1. Germline CDR1 is SQVTM and CDR2 is ANQGSEA. This CDR3 comprises 13 residues. V lost 7 bases and J lost 6; bases outside the gene matches: 9. CDR3 sequence: CSAFTGESQPQHF. The CDR3 coding sequence is TGCAGCGCCTTCACAGGGGAGAGTCAGCCCCAGCATTTT.

The rearrangement uses TRBV5-5 and TRBJ2-5; D is ambiguous. The CDR3 contains 14 residues. Germline V CDR1 and CDR2: SGHKS, YYEKEE (reference sequence). V shed 5 bases and J shed 5 bases, with 16 bases lying between them. CDR3 sequence: CASSRTWTGETQYF. The CDR3 coding sequence is TGTGCCAGCAGTCGGACCTGGACCGGGGAGACCCAGTACTTC.

The J gene is TRBJ1-4, the V gene TRBV5-5; the D gene is possibly TRBD1 (5 bases). The CDR3 sequence is 16 residues long. CDR1 SGHKS and CDR2 YYEKEE come from the germline V gene (reference sequence). Trimming shortened V by 0 bases and J by 5 bases, and 14 bases separated the two germline ends. In nucleotides, the CDR3 is TGTGCCAGCAGCTTGGGCGTAGGACACTACAATGAAAAACTGTTTTTT. Its translation is CASSLGVGHYNEKLFF.

This clone was recorded only once. This rearrangement joins TRBV5-1 to TRBJ2-1; 10 nucleotides line up with TRBD2. V shed 4 bases and J 7 bases; nucleotides not matched to a gene: 8. The CDR3 covers 15 residues. Germline V CDR1 and CDR2: SGHRS, YFSETQ. CDR3 DNA sequence: TGCGCCAGCAGCGATTCTAGCGGGGGTTATAATGAGCAGTTCTTC. This translates into CASSDSSGGYNEQFF.

This clone was recorded a few times. The chain has TRBV4-1 and TRBJ2-5; 8 nucleotides match TRBD1. The J call may not be correct, given that the DNA end is closer to TRBJ2-7. CDR3 length equals 14 residues. Per germline, CDR1 MGHRA and CDR2 YSYEKL. CDR3 loop: CASSPRQGTNEQYF. The CDR3 DNA reads as TGCGCCAGCAGCCCTAGACAGGGGACCAACGAGCAGTACTTC.

The chain employs TRBV12-5 and TRBJ2-3; unclear D gene. Deletions cut 6 bases from V and 0 bases from J, with 10 bases between. The germline gives CDR1 LGHNT, CDR2 FRNRAP. There are 14 residues in the CDR3. CDR3 nucleotides: TGTGCTAGTGGACTGACAAGTAGCACAGATACGCAGTATTTT. It is translated as CASGLTSSTDTQYF.